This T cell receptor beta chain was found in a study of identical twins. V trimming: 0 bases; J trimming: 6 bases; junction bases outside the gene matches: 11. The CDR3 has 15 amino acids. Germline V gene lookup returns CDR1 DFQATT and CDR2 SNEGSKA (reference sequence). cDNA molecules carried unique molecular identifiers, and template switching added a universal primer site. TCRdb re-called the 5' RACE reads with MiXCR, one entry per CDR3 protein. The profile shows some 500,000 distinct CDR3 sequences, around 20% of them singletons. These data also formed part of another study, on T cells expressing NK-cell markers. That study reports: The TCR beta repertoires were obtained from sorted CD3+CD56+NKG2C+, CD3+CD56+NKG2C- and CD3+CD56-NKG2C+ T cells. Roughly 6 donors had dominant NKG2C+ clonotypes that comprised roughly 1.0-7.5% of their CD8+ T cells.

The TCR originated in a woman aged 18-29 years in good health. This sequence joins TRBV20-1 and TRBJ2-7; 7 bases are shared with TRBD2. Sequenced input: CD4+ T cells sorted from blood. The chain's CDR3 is CSARDLVGGRGEQYF. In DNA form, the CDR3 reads TGCAGTGCTAGAGATTTGGTCGGCGGGAGAGGCGAGCAGTACTTC.